This T cell receptor beta chain came from a study of blood T cell repertoires in COVID-19. At the level of the study: T cells, B-cell-depleted T cells, or PBMCs provided the cDNA or gDNA that served as material.

Everyone who took part was roughly 18 to 90 years old, and they came from 24 US areas. Participant-given clinical history determined each cohort assignment. As handled by the study authors: Researchers report that nucleated cell counts were estimated from reference gene primer amplification. This table comes from immunoSEQ multiplex PCR, and its TCRdb copy is limited to in-frame clones, with some not included. V and J calls and clone size are those listed in that table; D and trimming were worked out from the DNA. The top ten clones hold roughly 1.3% of a sample with 200,000 to 250,000 clones, roughly four fifths of them seen once. A few counts support this clone. This CDR3 spans 14 amino acids. Germline V CDR1 and CDR2: SGHTA, FQGNSA. Trimming cost V 5 bases and J 4 bases; bases outside gene matches: 5.

V is TRBV7-2 and J is TRBJ1-3; TRBD1 matches at 7 bases. Source material: PBMCs or T cells enriched from blood (not recorded which). The receptor was derived from a woman aged 40 to 50 with acute COVID-19. In DNA, the CDR3 is TGTGCCAGCAGCAAGACAGGGCGCGGAAACACCATATATTTT. Protein sequence: CASSKTGRGNTIYF.